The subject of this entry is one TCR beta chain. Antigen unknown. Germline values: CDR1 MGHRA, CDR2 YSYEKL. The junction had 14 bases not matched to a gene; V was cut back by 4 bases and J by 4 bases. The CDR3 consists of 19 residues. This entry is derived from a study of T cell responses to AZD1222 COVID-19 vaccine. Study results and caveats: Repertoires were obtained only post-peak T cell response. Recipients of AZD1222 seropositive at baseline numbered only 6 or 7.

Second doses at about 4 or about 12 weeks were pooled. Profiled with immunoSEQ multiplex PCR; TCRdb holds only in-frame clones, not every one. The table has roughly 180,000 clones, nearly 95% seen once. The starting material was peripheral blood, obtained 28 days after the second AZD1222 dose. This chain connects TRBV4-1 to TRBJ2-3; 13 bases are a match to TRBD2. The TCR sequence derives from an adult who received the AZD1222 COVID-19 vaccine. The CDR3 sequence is CASSRAGTSGDGGADTQYF. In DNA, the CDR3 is TGCGCCAGCAGCCGAGCCGGGACTAGCGGGGACGGGGGCGCAGATACGCAGTATTTT.